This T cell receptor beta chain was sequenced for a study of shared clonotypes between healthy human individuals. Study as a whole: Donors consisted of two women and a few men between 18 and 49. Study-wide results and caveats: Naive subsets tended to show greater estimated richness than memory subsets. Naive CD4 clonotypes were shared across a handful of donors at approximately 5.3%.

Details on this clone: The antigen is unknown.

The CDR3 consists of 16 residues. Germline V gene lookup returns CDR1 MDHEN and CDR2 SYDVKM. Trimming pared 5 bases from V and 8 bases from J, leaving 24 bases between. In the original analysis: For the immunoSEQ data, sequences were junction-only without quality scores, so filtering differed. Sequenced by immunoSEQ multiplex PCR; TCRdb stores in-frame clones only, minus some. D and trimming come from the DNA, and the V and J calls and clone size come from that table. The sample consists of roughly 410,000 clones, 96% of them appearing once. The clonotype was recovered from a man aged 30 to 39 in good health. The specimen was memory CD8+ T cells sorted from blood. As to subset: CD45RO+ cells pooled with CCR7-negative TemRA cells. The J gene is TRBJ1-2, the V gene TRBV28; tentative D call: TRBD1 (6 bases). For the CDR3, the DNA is TGTGCCAGCAGTGGCCCCTTGGTGACAGGCCTGCGGGGCTACACCTTC. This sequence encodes CASSGPLVTGLRGYTF.